This TCR beta chain was identified in a study of OX40 agonist ivuxolimab in advanced cancers. TCRdb keeps only in-frame clones here, not all; method: immunoSEQ multiplex PCR. The sample lists 20,000 to 25,000 clones; approximately 82% were seen once. The CDR3 runs 15 residues. J gave up 2 bases and V 0 bases, and 4 bases lay outside the gene matches. The sample was CD4+ or CD8+ T cells sorted from blood, taken in a trial of the OX40 agonist ivuxolimab. The origin of this receptor is an adult with an advanced solid tumor such as melanoma, head and neck, liver or kidney cancer. This chain joins TRBV23-1 and TRBJ2-7; 7 nucleotides align to TRBD1. TRBV23-1 is an open reading frame, and its role is uncertain. The CDR3 spells CASSQSNQGAYEQYF. The CDR3 nucleotides read TGCGCCAGCAGTCAATCGAATCAGGGGGCCTACGAGCAGTACTTC.